Listed below are T cell receptor beta chains from one sample, sequenced in a study of CD8 T cells in Susac syndrome. TCRdb re-derived calls from the immunoSEQ multiplex PCR reads in MiXCR, one entry per CDR3 protein. The data hold about 140,000 distinct CDR3 sequences, with 90% to 95% observed a single time. Sequencing input: CD4+ T cells from PBMCs. Receptor source: a human donor with multiple sclerosis. CDR3s include the opening cysteine and the closing phenylalanine or tryptophan. The D gene is left open where the match is weak. A row's size may be missing; if present it is once, few, many or a size class.

d_call clone_size j_call v_call cdr3_nt cdr3_aa
TRBD1 once TRBJ1-5 TRBV6-2/TRBV6-3 TGTGCCAGCAGTTACAAGAAGGGACAGGGGGCCGGTAATCAGCCCCAGCATTTT CASSYKKGQGAGNQPQHF
. . TRBJ2-2 TRBV20-1 TGCAGTGCTAGAGGGGGGACCGGGGAGCTGTTTTTT CSARGGTGELFF
TRBD1 . TRBJ2-3 TRBV18 TGTGCCAGCTCACCCAACAGGGGGGATACGCAGTATTTT CASSPNRGDTQYF
. . TRBJ2-7 TRBV6-1 TGTGCCAGCAGCTCAAAACGTGGGCCCAGTTCCTACGAGCAGTACTTC CASSSKRGPSSYEQYF
. . TRBJ2-5 TRBV14 TGTGCCAGCAGCCCAATTTATAGCGTTCCCAAGGGAGAGACCCAGTACTTC CASSPIYSVPKGETQYF
. . TRBJ1-2 TRBV6-2/TRBV6-3 TGTGCCAGCAGTCAAGGACCCTATGGCTACACCTTC CASSQGPYGYTF
. . TRBJ2-1 TRBV5-1 TGCGCCAGCAGCCCTGGGGCAGGGGATATCTACAATGAGCAGTTCTTC CASSPGAGDIYNEQFF
TRBD2 . TRBJ2-3 TRBV9 TGTGCCAGCAGCGGCCTCGGACTAGCGGGGGGAGATACGCAGTATTTT CASSGLGLAGGDTQYF
. . TRBJ2-5 TRBV18 TGTGCCAGCTCACCACTCAGTCAAGAGACCCAGTACTTC CASSPLSQETQYF
TRBD1 . TRBJ1-1 TRBV12-5 TGTGCTAGTGGTACAGGGGGCTTAACAGCGGCTTTCTTT CASGTGGLTAAFF
. few TRBJ2-2 TRBV7-2 TGTGCCAGCAGCTCGTTGGGGGGCACCGGGGAGCTGTTTTTT CASSSLGGTGELFF
. . TRBJ1-1 TRBV29-1 TGCAGCGTTAAAAAGGTGGGGGCGAGGAACACTGAAGCTTTCTTT CSVKKVGARNTEAFF
TRBD2 . TRBJ2-5 TRBV12-3/TRBV12-4 TGTGCCAGCAGTTTAAGCGGGAAGACGGAGACCCAGTACTTC CASSLSGKTETQYF